What follows describes a single T cell receptor beta chain. This sample is part of a study of cytomegalovirus exposure and HLA in healthy donors. The PCR was carried out with 60 Vbeta primers and 13 Jbeta primers. Repertoires were generated with immunoSEQ multiplex PCR, while TCRdb's copy carries only in-frame clones and drops some. The sample has under 250,000 clones; around four fifths are singletons. J was trimmed by 6 bases and V by 6 bases; bases with no gene match: 8. The length of the CDR3 is 16 residues. The germline V gene encodes CDR1 SEHNR and CDR2 FQNEAQ (reference sequence). Sequenced input: PBMCs. This TCR was sampled from a woman between 45 and 65 years old in good health and CMV-seropositive. The V call is TRBV7-9, the J call TRBJ2-2, with TRBD1 identical over 12 bases. CDR3 nucleotide sequence: TGTGCCAGCAGTTCCGGGACAGGGGGCGAAGCCGGGGAGCTGTTTTTT. Protein product: CASSSGTGGEAGELFF.